A single sample is the source of the 28 T cell receptor beta chains below, sequenced in a study of patients and donors after allogeneic stem cell transplantation. TCRdb ran MiXCR on the RT-PCR reads and lists one entry per CDR3 protein. The sample yields roughly 21,000 distinct CDR3 sequences, 25% to 30% seen once. The sample was blood, either unsorted or a sorted T cell fraction (not recorded which). The receptors derive from a human donor who was either an allogeneic HSCT recipient or a stem cell or donor lymphocyte infusion donor (not recorded which). It is not recorded whose cells these are; they may come from a transplant donor.

This clonotype was seen only a few times. The chain is built from TRBV6-5 and TRBJ2-3; D uncertain. The length of the CDR3 is 11 residues. Germline CDR1 MNHEY, CDR2 SVGAGI. Trimming stripped 7 bases from V and 6 bases from J, with 8 bases between. The CDR3 here is CASIHLDTQYF. CDR3 in DNA: TGTGCCAGCATACATCTGGATACGCAGTATTTT.

A few counts support this clonotype. The chain recombines TRBV4-2 with TRBJ1-3, with TRBD1 as a possible D gene (6 bases). Germline V gene data show CDR1 as LGHNA and CDR2 as YNFKEQ. Trimming removed 2 bases at V and 0 bases at J, with 11 bases between. This CDR3 region has 16 residues. The CDR3 protein is CASSQWGHNSGNTIYF. CDR3 sequence (DNA): TGTGCCAGCAGCCAATGGGGGCACAACTCTGGAAACACCATATATTTT.

The V and J genes are TRBV2 and TRBJ1-1; D is ambiguous. The CDR3 spans 14 residues. Per the germline V gene, CDR1 is SNHLY and CDR2 is FYNNEI. Between the trimmed V and J ends, which lost 5 bases and 5 bases, there was a span of 15 bases. Here the CDR3 DNA reads TGTGCCAGCAGTCCTTCCCCCCCATGGACTGAAGCTTTCTTT. Encoded protein: CASSPSPPWTEAFF.

The V gene is TRBV10-3, the J gene TRBJ1-1; TRBD1 might be the D (6 bases). Germline CDR1 and CDR2: ENHRY and SYGVKD. The CDR3 contains 13 residues. Trimming left V 4 bases short and J 5 bases short, with 11 bases between. CDR3 coding DNA: TGTGCCATCAGTGGACAGGCGTTTACTGAAGCTTTCTTT. Its translation is CAISGQAFTEAFF.

The table lists this clonotype with a few counts. The V call is TRBV29-1, the J call TRBJ2-3, with 8 bases that match TRBD1. Trimming at V came to 7 bases and at J to 5 bases, leaving 5 bases not matched to a gene. Looked up from germline, CDR1 is SQVTM and CDR2 is ANQGSEA. The CDR3 totals 12 residues. DNA for the CDR3: TGCAGCGGTGGACAGGGCGGAGATACGCAGTATTTT. Translated, it gives CSGGQGGDTQYF.

V gene TRBV3-1 combines with J gene TRBJ2-1, with D perhaps TRBD2 (5 bases). Looked up from germline, CDR1 is LGHDT and CDR2 is YNNKEL (reference sequence). This CDR3 contains 15 residues. Trimming removed 3 bases at V and 3 bases at J, with 12 bases between. The CDR3 here is CASSQRVIYYNEQFF. The CDR3 DNA reads TGTGCCAGCAGCCAGAGGGTTATCTACTACAATGAGCAGTTCTTC.

This chain uses TRBV7-6 with TRBJ2-2; TRBD2 aligns across 7 bases. The CDR3 loop spans 16 amino acids. The V gene's germline CDR1 is SGHVS and CDR2 FNYEAQ. The trim removed 4 bases at V and 1 base at J, leaving 6 bases unmatched. DNA of the CDR3: TGTGCCAGCAGCTCCCGGACTAGTGAGAACACCGGGGAGCTGTTTTTT. This encodes CASSSRTSENTGELFF.

V gene TRBV4-1 combines with J gene TRBJ2-7, with TRBD1 identical over 7 bases. Germline V gives CDR1 MGHRA, CDR2 YSYEKL. This CDR3 has 14 amino acids. After removal of 1 base from V and 1 base from J, the junction contained 1 base not matched to a gene. The CDR3 nucleotides read TGCGCCAGCAGCCAAGTGGGACAGTCCTACGAGCAGTACTTC. The encoded protein is CASSQVGQSYEQYF.

Ten or more counts support this clonotype. This chain uses TRBV12-3 or TRBV12-4 with TRBJ1-1; the D is unclear. V lost 6 bases and J 1 base, leaving 12 bases between the germline ends. This CDR3 region has 14 residues. In DNA, the CDR3 is TGTGCCAGCAGCCTAGGTGGGCAGAACACTGAAGCTTTCTTT. Translation gives CASSLGGQNTEAFF.

The chain carries TRBV20-1 and TRBJ1-6; unclear D gene. CDR3 length equals 15 residues. Trimming took 5 bases from V and 0 from J, leaving 11 bases between them. Germline-derived CDR1 and CDR2 are DFQATT and SNEGSKA (reference sequence). The CDR3 loop is CSASSGSSYNSPLHF. The CDR3, as DNA: TGCAGTGCTTCCTCGGGGAGCTCCTATAATTCACCCCTCCACTTT.

This clonotype occurred many times. The chain couples TRBV7-2 to TRBJ1-3; D remains unclear. Germline-derived CDR1 and CDR2 are SGHTA and FQGNSA. CDR3 length equals 13 residues. V gave up 4 bases and J gave up 3 bases, with 7 bases separating them. CDR3 sequence: CASSSVGGNTIYF. The CDR3 bases are TGTGCCAGCAGCTCCGTGGGTGGAAACACCATATATTTT. The whole variable domain, remainder taken from reference TRBV7-2 and TRBJ1-3, is GAGVSQSPSNKVTEKGKDVELRCDPISGHTALYWYRQSLGQGLEFLIYFQGNSAPDKSGLPSDRFSAERTGGSVSTLTIQRTQQEDSAVYLCASSSVGGNTIYFGEGSWLTVV.

This clonotype is judged large. This rearrangement joins TRBV7-2 to TRBJ1-3, with 7 bases lining up with TRBD1. The germline CDR1 and CDR2 sequences are SGHTA and FQGNSA. V was pared by 3 bases and J by 0 bases, with 5 bases of the junction left unmatched. The CDR3 sequence is 16 residues long. In nucleotides, the CDR3 is TGTGCCAGCAGCTTCTACAGGGGAAGCTCTGGAAACACCATATATTTT. Its protein product is CASSFYRGSSGNTIYF.

The table lists this clonotype with many counts. The chain joins TRBV12-3 or TRBV12-4 to TRBJ1-6, with a possible D match to TRBD1 (5 bases). This CDR3 contains 13 residues. V dropped 3 bases and J dropped 9 bases, with 9 bases sitting between them. The CDR3 here is CASSLPGTSPLHF. The CDR3 region has the DNA TGTGCCAGCAGTTTGCCGGGGACTTCACCCCTCCACTTT.

J is TRBJ2-7 and V is TRBV7-6, with 7 bases aligning to TRBD1. The CDR3 is 16 residues long. V was pared by 3 bases and J by 7 bases, with 15 bases of the junction left unmatched. Germline CDR1 reads SGHVS; CDR2 reads FNYEAQ. The CDR3 here is CASSFSGDSSLREQYF. Written as DNA, the CDR3 is TGTGCCAGCAGCTTTAGTGGGGACAGTAGCCTCCGGGAGCAGTACTTC.

The genes are TRBV7-9 and TRBJ1-2; 7 nucleotides line up with TRBD1. V trimming: 1 base; J trimming: 6 bases; junction bases outside the gene matches: 5. CDR1 SEHNR and CDR2 FQNEAQ come from the germline V gene (reference sequence). The CDR3 is 14 amino acids. The CDR3 coding sequence is TGTGCCAGCAGCTTAGGACAGGGCCTAAATGGCTACACCTTC. Amino acids: CASSLGQGLNGYTF.

This clonotype was counted a few times. The chain combines TRBV18 with TRBJ1-4; TRBD1 aligns across 8 bases. The germline CDR1 and CDR2 sequences are KGHSH and LQKENI. J was trimmed by 8 bases and V by 3 bases; bases with no gene match: 8. The CDR3 covers 15 residues. For the CDR3, the DNA is TGTGCCAGCTCACCGTCGGACAGGGAGAACGAAAAACTGTTTTTT. Translating it yields CASSPSDRENEKLFF.

V and J are TRBV2 and TRBJ2-1, with a tentative D call TRBD1 (6 bases). Per the germline V gene, CDR1 is SNHLY and CDR2 is FYNNEI. Trimming pared 6 bases from V and 0 bases from J, leaving 12 bases between. The CDR3 has 15 amino acids. The CDR3 nucleotides read TGTGCCAGCAGCACCAGACAGGCCTCCTACAATGAGCAGTTCTTC. Translating gives CASSTRQASYNEQFF.

Within the sample, this clonotype is medium-sized. The chain recombines TRBV12-3 or TRBV12-4 with TRBJ1-1; D is unclear. The CDR3 sequence is 11 residues long. The ends were cut back, 3 bases at V and 4 bases at J, with 3 bases in the middle. The CDR3 bases are TGTGCCAGCAGTTTGGGCACTGAAGCTTTCTTT. This translates into CASSLGTEAFF.

The chain combines TRBV9 with TRBJ2-3; no firm D call. The ends were cut back, 5 bases at V and 5 bases at J, with 18 bases in the middle. The CDR3 covers 15 residues. Germline CDR1 reads SGDLS; CDR2 reads YYNGEE. CDR3 in amino acids: CASRKGRTFGDTQYF. The CDR3 bases are TGTGCCAGCAGGAAAGGGCGGACCTTCGGAGATACGCAGTATTTT.

Comments on this clonotype: A much larger clonotype is one base distant, so this may be a read error. V usage is TRBV9 and J usage is TRBJ1-6; possibly TRBD1 for D (5 bases). Germline CDR1 SGDLS, CDR2 YYNGEE. The CDR3 consists of 15 residues. CDR3 residues: CASSPSGGGKSPLLF. The CDR3 bases are TGTGCCAGCAGCCCCTCTGGGGGGGGAAAGTCACCCCTCCTCTTT.

This clonotype appeared many times. The CDR3 DNA follows: TGTGCCAGCAGCGTAGGAGGGCTGGAGATGGATGGCTACACCTTC. Translation gives CASSVGGLEMDGYTF. The chain carries TRBV9 and TRBJ1-2; D unresolved. CDR1 is SGDLS, CDR2 YYNGEE, per germline. Trimming pared 0 bases from V and 6 bases from J, leaving 15 bases between. The CDR3 length is 15 residues.

Comment on this clonotype: Compared with germline, one end of the junction differs, possibly owing to a read error. V is TRBV7-7 and J is TRBJ2-5; perhaps TRBD2 as D (6 bases). Germline loops: CDR1 SSHAT, CDR2 FNYEAQ (reference sequence). The CDR3 is 13 amino acids. Here the CDR3 DNA reads TGTGCTAGCAGCTTAGCCGGAGGGAGAACCCAGTACTTC. It translates to CASSLAGGRTQYF.

V gene TRBV5-1 combines with J gene TRBJ2-5; unclear D gene. Trimming shortened V by 1 base and J by 2 bases, and 12 bases separated the two germline ends. Germline-derived CDR1 and CDR2 are SGHRS and YFSETQ. The CDR3 consists of 15 residues. CDR3 in DNA: TGCGCCAGCAGCTTGTGGGTAGAATTTCAAGAGACCCAGTACTTC. Protein: CASSLWVEFQETQYF.

This clonotype was seen more than once but under ten times. The chain links TRBV28 to TRBJ1-5; tentatively, D is TRBD1 (5 bases). Germline V gene data show CDR1 as MDHEN and CDR2 as SYDVKM. Trimming left V 3 bases short and J 0 bases short, with 12 bases between. The CDR3 length is 16 residues. The CDR3 DNA is TGTGCCAGCAGTTTTGGTGGGGGATTTAGCAATCAGCCCCAGCATTTT. Protein sequence: CASSFGGGFSNQPQHF.

This clonotype has just a few counts. The chain's CDR3 is CASSLTSPGNSPLHF. CDR3 bases: TGTGCCAGCAGCTTAACGTCCCCAGGGAATTCACCCCTCCACTTT. This chain links TRBV7-3 with TRBJ1-6; D is perhaps TRBD1 (5 bases). The CDR3 spans 15 residues. From germline, CDR1 is SGHTA and CDR2 FQGTGA. Deletions cut 0 bases from V and 7 bases from J, with 10 bases between.

The chain joins TRBV6-5 to TRBJ1-1, with a weak D call TRBD1 (6 bases). The germline V and J ends were trimmed by 7 bases and 3 bases, with 21 bases remaining between them. The germline V gene has CDR1 MNHEY and CDR2 SVGAGI. This CDR3 region has 16 residues. The CDR3 loop reads CASTPTGLEGDTEAFF. DNA of the CDR3: TGTGCCAGCACACCGACAGGATTAGAGGGGGACACTGAAGCTTTCTTT.

This clonotype was counted many times. The CDR3, as DNA: TGTGCCAGCAGCTTGGGACGGAGGGGTCAGCCCCAGCATTTT. It encodes CASSLGRRGQPQHF. The chain employs TRBV13 and TRBJ1-5; weak D call: TRBD1 (5 bases). Deletions cut 3 bases from V and 6 bases from J, with 12 bases between. Germline V gene data show CDR1 as PRHDT and CDR2 as FYEKMQ (reference sequence). This CDR3 is 14 amino acids long.

This clonotype was counted a few times. Here the CDR3 DNA reads TGTGCCAGCAGTGCGGTGTCTAATGAAAAACTGTTTTTT. This translates into CASSAVSNEKLFF. The chain links TRBV28 to TRBJ1-4; D is uncertain. Trimming removed 5 bases from V and 3 bases from J, with 7 bases in between. The CDR3 spans 13 residues. Looked up from germline, CDR1 is MDHEN and CDR2 is SYDVKM.